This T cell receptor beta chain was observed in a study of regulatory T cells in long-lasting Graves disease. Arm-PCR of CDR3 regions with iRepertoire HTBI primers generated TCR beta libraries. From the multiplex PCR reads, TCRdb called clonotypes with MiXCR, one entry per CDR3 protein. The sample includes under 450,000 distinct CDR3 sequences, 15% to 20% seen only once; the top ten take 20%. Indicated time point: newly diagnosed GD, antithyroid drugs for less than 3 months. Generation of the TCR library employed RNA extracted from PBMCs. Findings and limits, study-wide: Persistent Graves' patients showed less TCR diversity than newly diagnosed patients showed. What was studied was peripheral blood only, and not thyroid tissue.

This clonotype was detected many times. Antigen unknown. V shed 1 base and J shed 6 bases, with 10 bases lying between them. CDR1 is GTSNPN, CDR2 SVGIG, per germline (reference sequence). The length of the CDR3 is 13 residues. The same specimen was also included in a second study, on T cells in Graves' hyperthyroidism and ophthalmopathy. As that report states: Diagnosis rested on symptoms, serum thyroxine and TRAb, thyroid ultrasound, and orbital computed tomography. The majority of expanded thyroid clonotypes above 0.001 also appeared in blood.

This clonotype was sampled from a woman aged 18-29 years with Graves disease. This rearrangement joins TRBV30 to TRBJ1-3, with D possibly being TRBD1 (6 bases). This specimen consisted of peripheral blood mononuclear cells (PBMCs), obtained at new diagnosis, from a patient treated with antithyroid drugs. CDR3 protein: CAWSAGVENTIYF. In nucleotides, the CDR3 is TGTGCCTGGAGTGCAGGGGTTGAAAACACCATATATTTT.